These T cell receptor beta chains were read from a single sample in a study of post-analysis software for immune sequencing data. TCRdb independently ran MiXCR on the PCR reads; one entry per CDR3 protein. This table has fewer than 850,000 distinct CDR3 sequences, around 45% appearing once. Sequenced: blood. The receptors derive from a girl aged 5 to 17 with multiple sclerosis. CDR3s include the opening cysteine and the closing phenylalanine or tryptophan. The order of the fields is D gene, clone size, V gene, J gene, CDR3 protein, CDR3 DNA. A D gene is named only where the DNA matches it firmly. Some rows mark clone size as missing; the rest say once, few, many or name a class of expanded clone.

D: .; size: .; V: TRBV20-1; J: TRBJ2-1; CDR3: CSAAQGVYNEQFF; DNA: TGCAGTGCTGCCCAAGGCGTCTACAATGAGCAGTTCTTC
D: .; size: many; V: TRBV20-1; J: TRBJ2-5; CDR3: CSATTRTETQYF; DNA: TGCAGTGCCACAACTAGGACCGAGACCCAGTACTTC
D: .; size: .; V: TRBV6-5; J: TRBJ2-1; CDR3: CASSYSKPPIYNEQFF; DNA: TGTGCCAGCAGTTACTCGAAACCCCCGATCTACAATGAGCAGTTCTTC
D: .; size: few; V: TRBV29-1; J: TRBJ1-2; CDR3: CSVQILLDGYTF; DNA: TGCAGCGTTCAGATTCTGTTGGATGGCTACACCTTC
D: .; size: .; V: TRBV10-2; J: TRBJ1-5; CDR3: CASQGAARGNQPQHF; DNA: TGCGCCAGCCAAGGGGCCGCTAGGGGTAATCAGCCCCAGCATTTT
D: TRBD2; size: .; V: TRBV7-9; J: TRBJ2-1; CDR3: CASSLRVAGDHNEQFF; DNA: TGTGCCAGCAGCTTAAGGGTAGCGGGAGATCACAATGAGCAGTTCTTC
D: TRBD1; size: few; V: TRBV6-5; J: TRBJ1-2; CDR3: CASRSTGVGGYTF; DNA: TGTGCCAGCAGGTCAACAGGGGTCGGTGGCTACACCTTC
D: .; size: once; V: TRBV4-3; J: TRBJ2-1; CDR3: CAGSQDEGGAYNEQFF; DNA: TGCGCCGGCAGCCAAGATGAGGGGGGTGCCTACAATGAGCAGTTCTTC
D: .; size: .; V: TRBV28; J: TRBJ1-6; CDR3: CASSLSPGEIYNSPLHF; DNA: TGTGCCAGCAGTTTAAGTCCGGGGGAAATCTATAATTCACCCCTCCACTTT
D: TRBD1; size: .; V: TRBV10-2; J: TRBJ1-5; CDR3: CATQSGQAANQPQHF; DNA: TGCGCCACCCAGAGTGGACAGGCAGCCAATCAGCCCCAGCATTTT
D: TRBD1; size: .; V: TRBV6-2/TRBV6-3; J: TRBJ1-5; CDR3: CASRAGQGVGQPRHF; DNA: TGTGCCAGCAGGGCCGGACAGGGAGTTGGTCAGCCCCGGCATTTT
D: TRBD1; size: few; V: TRBV15; J: TRBJ2-1; CDR3: CATSGTEYNEQFF; DNA: TGTGCCACCAGCGGGACAGAGTACAATGAGCAGTTCTTC
D: .; size: .; V: TRBV7-8; J: TRBJ2-1; CDR3: CASSLGWGARDNEQFF; DNA: TGTGCCAGCAGCTTAGGTTGGGGGGCCCGTGACAATGAGCAGTTCTTC
D: .; size: few; V: TRBV29-1; J: TRBJ1-1; CDR3: CSVSRVVATEAFF; DNA: TGCAGCGTGTCCAGGGTTGTGGCCACTGAAGCTTTCTTT
D: TRBD2; size: .; V: TRBV28; J: TRBJ2-1; CDR3: CASSLLLAGGSYNEQFF; DNA: TGTGCCAGCAGTTTGTTACTAGCGGGAGGATCCTACAATGAGCAGTTCTTC
D: .; size: .; V: TRBV10-3; J: TRBJ1-6; CDR3: CAIREGESNSPLHF; DNA: TGTGCCATCAGAGAAGGAGAGAGTAATTCACCCCTCCACTTT
D: .; size: once; V: TRBV27; J: TRBJ1-5; CDR3: CASIVRGGGNPPQHF; DNA: TGTGCCAGCATCGTCAGGGGAGGTGGCAATCCGCCCCAGCATTTT
D: .; size: few; V: TRBV29-1; J: TRBJ2-7; CDR3: CSVIGVVSYEQYF; DNA: TGCAGCGTTATCGGGGTTGTTTCCTACGAGCAGTACTTC
D: .; size: .; V: TRBV12-3/TRBV12-4; J: TRBJ2-3; CDR3: CASSFSTEGTDTQYF; DNA: TGTGCCAGCAGTTTCAGCACGGAGGGGACAGATACGCAGTATTTT